This T cell receptor (beta chain) was recovered during a study of cytomegalovirus exposure and HLA in healthy donors (dated by TCRdb to 2015 to 2018). Study-level background: An earlier analysis of approximately 640 of the donors reported 276 Gb of sequence data and around 110 million unique TCR beta sequences from roughly 200 million T cells. An early release covering roughly 640 HLA-typed donors comprised 300 to 350 gigabases of sequencing data and around 85 million unique TCR sequences. Of the roughly 430 genotyped donors, 65% to 90% fell in the genetic ancestry cluster associated with self-reported Caucasian donors. The study was designed to test whether signatures of past pathogen exposure could be identified by cataloging public T cell receptors. Using immunosequencing, the study profiled T cell repertoires from 500 to 800 subjects and related those repertoires to cytomegalovirus serostatus. In addition to the first cohort of roughly 670 subjects, a separate validation cohort of approximately 110 different subjects was used. The study combined high-throughput TCR immunosequencing, statistical association of individual TCRs with disease status, and machine learning to predict cytomegalovirus infection status. A later analysis re-analyzed previously published TCR beta repertoires from 500 to 700 donors and added high-resolution HLA genotyping to study TCR occurrence patterns. Rather than drawing on any new phenotypic data, the later analysis identified candidate immune exposures from TCR beta sequences and the way those sequences occurred across donors. An earlier analysis of around 540 of the donors applied high-throughput TCR beta sequencing to assess whether each TCR beta V gene segment acted as functional or pseudogenic. Alongside the repertoire data, information on donor age, sex, ethnicity and CMV serostatus was compiled. A later genetic analysis took genome-wide SNP genotypes for about three fifths of the 666 donors and used that subset as a discovery cohort. Every repertoire in the discovery cohort had been generated on one and the same sequencing platform. Class I and class II HLA loci were covered by the typing at four-digit resolution. Typing coverage varied by locus: about 629-640 donors for A, B, C, DRB1 and DQB1; roughly 510 for DQA1; approximately 610 for DPA1; approximately 450 for DPB1. Because of strong linkage in the cohort, roughly five DR-DQ haplotypes were treated as single units for association and clustering. Across approximately 400 genotyped donors of the cohort, an average of approximately 200,000 unique TCR beta nucleotide sequences per donor were sequenced, and roughly a sixth of those sequences were non-productive.

Reading from cysteine to phenylalanine, the CDR3 counts 18 amino acids. Here the CDR3 DNA is all that survives: 54 bases in frame from base 1. V loses 5 bases of germline sequence and J loses 4 bases, and the interval between the two ends is 26 bases. CDR1 and CDR2 were assigned from the germline V gene as LGHNA and YSLEER. Libraries were constructed by the immunoSEQ multiplex PCR assay. The multiplex PCR relied on a mix of 60 forward primers for TCR Vbeta segments and 13 reverse primers for TCR Jbeta segments. The CDR3 region of rearranged TCR beta genes was amplified from genomic DNA with a multiplex PCR assay. The amplified TCR beta libraries were sequenced on the Illumina HiSeq System as 87-base-pair reads. The original pipeline was this. A later analysis tallied approximately 87 million unique TCR beta chains across the 610 or so repertoires, and approximately 11 million of those chains were shared by two or more donors. A nearest-neighbor algorithm error-corrected the raw reads and collapsed the reads into unique sequences, merging closely related sequences to remove PCR and sequencing errors. Alignment of CDR3 sequences to IMGT reference sequences was used to assign V, D and J gene segments. For a sequence to be retained, a match of at least six nucleotides to both a V gene segment and a J gene segment was required. A rearrangement counted as productive if the CDR3 had no stop codons and remained in frame with V and J, and every other rearrangement counted as non-productive. CDR3 was defined by IMGT convention, running from the second conserved V-encoded cysteine to the conserved J-encoded phenylalanine. The earlier analysis of 587 of the donors excluded sequences that lacked an unambiguous match to a single V gene segment. In an earlier analysis of 587 of the donors, V segments were called functional above 56.7% productive rearrangements and were called segregating when the between-donor standard deviation exceeded 5%. A statistical classification framework was built for diagnosing cytomegalovirus status from the catalog of TCR beta chain sequences. A later analysis assigned V and J genes by comparing TCR nucleotide sequences with IMGT/GENE-DB human TR gene sequences. A later analysis assigned CDR3 sequences and most-parsimonious VDJ recombination scenarios with the TCRdist pipeline. A later analysis defined each TCR beta chain by its CDR3 amino acid sequence plus V-gene family, and excluded reads lacking a unique V-gene family. In a later analysis, approximately 590 highly shared, low-generation-probability nucleotide sequences were removed to address suspected cross-contamination and a sequencing artifact. In a later analysis, a clonal expansion index for each public chain was calculated from normalized within-repertoire ranks of inferred template counts. In a later analysis, generation probabilities were computed with a VDJ recombination model fitted to out-of-frame rearrangements, and the resulting probabilities were checked against IGoR. A later analysis scored TCR-TCR, TCR-HLA and TCR-CMV co-occurrence with hypergeometric tests, applying a repertoire-size bias correction to TCR pairs. A later analysis estimated false discovery rates by permuting HLA or CMV assignments 20 times. In a later analysis, co-occurring TCRs were grouped using DBSCAN, and TCRdist sequence similarity was added for clustering within HLA-allele-positive subsets. Co-occurrence clustering excluded repertoires with fewer than 30,000 or more than 120,000 public chains, plus five with anomalous nucleotide sharing. The immuneACCESS repertoire file appears here via TCRdb, limited to in-frame rearrangements. These files lack a portion of the clones; in checked studies, under half of the deficit traces to unresolved V genes, and the cause of the others is not known. V, J and clone size derive from that table, while D and trimming were established from the DNA sequence. This sample gives fewer than 150,000 clones in total; around 77% of them show up just once. 1% to 1.5% of the sample lies in the top ten.

What the authors observed across the whole study: According to a later analysis, most CMV-associated TCR beta chains appeared to be HLA-restricted, and the HLA associations seemed to be driven largely by CMV exposure. Because HLA typing was missing for some donors at each locus, association tests included only the typed subset. A later analysis found that HLA-associated TCR beta chains were more clonally expanded and had lower generation probabilities than equally common non-associated chains. A later genetic analysis associated a missense DCLRE1C variant with V-gene and J-gene trimming of TCR beta chains, and an independent cohort replicated the association. An earlier analysis of around 600 of the donors showed that most TCR beta V segments appeared in productive rearrangements either about 90% or about 30% of the time, which broadly matched IMGT annotations. Most TCR sequences were seen in very few donors, while some public TCRs were found in many individuals. In a later genetic analysis, fewer N-insertions in productive TCRs were reported among donors in an Asian-associated ancestry cluster than the roughly 700-donor mean. A further reported finding was that TCR beta sequences accurately predicted the HLA-A and HLA-B alleles for most subjects in the first cohort. When HLA alleles, especially DR and DQ, strongly co-occurred, TCR associations were difficult to assign to individual alleles. The authors suggested that the approach could potentially be generalized to other disease states and immunological phenotypes. In this cohort, only TCR beta chains were sequenced, and detectable features were limited by the absence of alpha or paired-chain data. Linkage disequilibrium might explain the correlated functional status among segregating V segments, but an unknown experimental factor could not be excluded. The only immune exposure information available for the cohort was CMV serostatus. Specific HLA alleles were associated with 15,000 to 20,000 TCR beta sequences at a false discovery rate of 0.05 in a later analysis. A cluster of highly shared sequence variants was judged likely to be a technical artifact of the sequencing pipeline. Because the 87-base-pair reads could not distinguish some IMGT-functional V segments, including TRBV6-2 and TRBV6-3, those segments were excluded. A total of 150 to 200 TCR beta chains were listed by the study as associated with cytomegalovirus. The earlier analysis of 450 to 700 of the donors excluded some 16 rarely observed V segments, including chromosome 9 orphons, because counts were too low. The presence/absence analyses assumed that sequencing depth was roughly uniform across donors, and that assumption may not be true. A few of the identified cytomegalovirus-associated TCR beta chains were confirmed in vitro to be specific for cytomegalovirus antigens. A later analysis reported that several top co-occurrence clusters appeared linked to parvovirus B19, influenza, CMV and Epstein-Barr virus. According to a later analysis, TCR association rates differed among HLA loci, with DRB1 alleles showing the most associated TCRs and HLA-C alleles showing the fewest. The classifier was reported to diagnose cytomegalovirus status with high specificity and sensitivity in both the original and validation cohorts.

The cohort consisted of 666 healthy bone marrow donors. All cohort members were sampled while nominally healthy, although unrecorded immune exposures were likely present. The donor tested CMV seronegative, placing the donor among the roughly 350 seronegative members of the cohort. Each donor provided a peripheral blood sample, and peripheral blood mononuclear cells were used for TCR beta sequencing. Genomic DNA was extracted from the blood cell samples with the Qiagen DNeasy Blood Extraction Kit. Remarks on this clone: Its recognized antigen is unknown. No much larger clonotype is one base removed from it; base qualities were not supplied.

Sequencing was carried out using PBMCs. This sequence was found in a man aged 50-60 years in good health and CMV-seronegative. Rearrangement joined TRBV4-3 to TRBJ1-1; D gene: possibly TRBD1, on 6 matching bases. The sequenced DNA: TGCGCCAGCAGCGTAAGTCCTGGGACCCCTACCAGGGGCACTGAAGCTTTCTTT. Translation gives CASSVSPGTPTRGTEAFF.